This T cell receptor beta chain was retrieved from a study of PD-L1 blockade in urothelial cancer. TCRdb's copy holds only in-frame clones and misses some; the assay was immunoSEQ multiplex PCR. The sample includes roughly 87,000 clones, around 89% of them seen just once. Trimming cost V 3 bases and J 2 bases; bases outside gene matches: 3. This CDR3 is 15 amino acids long. The germline gives CDR1 SGHVS, CDR2 FQNEAQ. The time point: pretreatment peripheral blood. The gene calls are TRBV7-8 and TRBJ1-5; 8 bases match TRBD1. The sequencing used PBMCs, collected around atezolizumab (anti-PD-L1) treatment. The TCR was taken from an elderly woman with urothelial cancer. Here the CDR3 DNA reads TGTGCCAGCAGCTTGGACAGGGCCGGCAATCAGCCCCAGCATTTT. Translating it yields CASSLDRAGNQPQHF.